One and the same sample provided the 22 T cell receptor beta chains below, sequenced in a study of CD8 T cells in ankylosing spondylitis. Findings and limits, study-wide: Ankylosing spondylitis blood appeared to be characterized by a TCR beta motif of several highly homologous variants.

TCRdb ran MiXCR on the 5' RACE reads and lists one entry per CDR3 protein. The sample holds some 840,000 distinct CDR3 sequences, 12% seen once. These TCRs' antigens remain unknown. The sample consisted of blood, either unsorted or a sorted T cell fraction (not recorded which). The origin of the receptors is a male donor with ankylosing spondylitis.

This clonotype was counted between two and nine times. The rearrangement uses TRBV4-3 and TRBJ2-7; D is unclear. CDR3 length equals 13 residues. Germline CDR1 and CDR2: LGHNA and YSLEER. Trimming left V 0 bases short and J 6 bases short, with 9 bases between. The CDR3 loop reads CASSQDQFLEQYF. The CDR3 DNA reads TGCGCCAGCAGCCAAGATCAGTTCCTCGAGCAGTACTTC.

V and J are TRBV20-1 and TRBJ2-5, with D hard to call. The germline CDR1 and CDR2 sequences are DFQATT and SNEGSKA (reference sequence). The CDR3 has 13 residues. Trimming pared 5 bases from V and 0 bases from J, leaving 10 bases between. CDR3 DNA sequence: TGCAGTGCTGGCCAAATGTACCAAGAGACCCAGTACTTC. Translating it yields CSAGQMYQETQYF.

This sequence joins TRBV11-1 and TRBJ1-5; D call uncertain. V was shortened by 2 bases and J by 0 bases, with 17 bases between the two germline ends. Germline V gene lookup returns CDR1 SGHAT and CDR2 FQDESV (reference sequence). The CDR3 covers 18 residues. CDR3 DNA: TGTGCCAGCAGCTTAAGATTCATACGGGGAATTAGCAATCAGCCCCAGCATTTT. Translation gives CASSLRFIRGISNQPQHF. Using reference TRBV11-1 and TRBJ1-5 for the parts outside the CDR3, the full variable domain is EAEVAQSPRYKITEKSQAVAFWCDPISGHATLYWYRQILGQGPELLVQFQDESVVDDSQLPKDRFSAERLKGVDSTLKIQPAELGDSAMYLCASSLRFIRGISNQPQHFGDGTRLSIL.

The J gene is TRBJ2-1, the V gene TRBV28; 12 bases fit TRBD1. The CDR3 extends over 18 amino acids. From germline, CDR1 is MDHEN and CDR2 SYDVKM. Unmatched junction bases numbered 12, after V lost 7 bases and J lost 2 bases. The DNA for the CDR3 is TGTGCCAGCACCGAGTGGGGACAGGGGGCGTTTGCCTACAATGAGCAGTTCTTC. Protein sequence: CASTEWGQGAFAYNEQFF.

This clonotype turned up a few times. The chain couples TRBV20-1 to TRBJ1-5; D gene unclear. Germline V lookup: CDR1 DFQATT, CDR2 SNEGSKA (reference sequence). The germline V and J ends were trimmed by 4 bases and 0 bases, with 13 bases remaining between them. The CDR3 is 15 residues long. CDR3 residues: CSAKHLYSSNQPQHF. CDR3 nucleotide sequence: TGCAGTGCTAAACACCTCTACAGTAGCAATCAGCCCCAGCATTTT.

This clonotype was counted at least ten times. This chain links TRBV12-3 or TRBV12-4 with TRBJ1-2; D not certain. Between the trimmed V and J ends, which lost 6 bases and 0 bases, there was a span of 11 bases. The CDR3 totals 14 residues. This CDR3 reads CASRGTRANYGYTF. CDR3 in DNA: TGTGCCAGCAGGGGCACACGCGCTAACTATGGCTACACCTTC.

This clonotype was observed a few times. V usage is TRBV4-2 and J usage is TRBJ1-5; 7 nucleotides match TRBD1. The trim removed 4 bases at V and 4 bases at J, leaving 7 bases unmatched. CDR1 is LGHNA and CDR2 is YNFKEQ in the germline V gene. This CDR3 comprises 15 residues. The CDR3 is CASSLISQGNQPQHF. The CDR3 DNA is TGTGCCAGCAGCCTGATCTCACAGGGGAATCAGCCCCAGCATTTT.

The rearrangement joins TRBV25-1 to TRBJ2-2, with TRBD1 matching 10 bases. The CDR3 spans 22 residues. Unmatched junction bases numbered 20, after V lost 4 bases and J lost 0 bases. The V gene's germline CDR1 is MGHDK and CDR2 SYGVNS. DNA of the CDR3: TGTGCCAGCAGTGGCCCGGCCCTGGACAGGGGGTCGGGTGGTTCGAACACCGGGGAGCTGTTTTTT. Translation: CASSGPALDRGSGGSNTGELFF.

This clonotype has at least ten counts. V usage is TRBV20-1 and J usage is TRBJ2-3; unclear D gene. V was cut by 3 bases and J by 0 bases, with 10 bases left in between. Germline CDR1 DFQATT, CDR2 SNEGSKA (reference sequence). The CDR3 runs 14 residues. The CDR3 region has the DNA TGCAGTGCTAGGTTTCTGCCTAGCACAGATACGCAGTATTTT. Protein: CSARFLPSTDTQYF.

This clonotype has a handful of counts. This chain connects TRBV27 to TRBJ2-1; 8 positions agree with TRBD2. V dropped 3 bases and J dropped 7; count of bases not matched to a gene: 14. Germline CDR1 and CDR2: MNHEY and SMNVEV (reference sequence). This CDR3 spans 17 amino acids. CDR3 in amino acids: CASSFGGRGGERNEQFF. The CDR3 nucleotides are TGTGCCAGCAGTTTTGGGGGTCGGGGGGGCGAAAGGAATGAGCAGTTCTTC.

This chain links TRBV6-2 or TRBV6-3 with TRBJ2-7, with TRBD1 as a possible D gene (6 bases). This CDR3 contains 14 residues. The germline V gene encodes CDR1 MNHEY and CDR2 SVGEGT. Trimming shortened V by 6 bases and J by 3 bases, and 15 bases separated the two germline ends. The CDR3 loop is CASRFPGEIYEQYF. The CDR3 DNA is TGTGCCAGCAGATTCCCAGGGGAGATCTACGAGCAGTACTTC.

The table lists this clonotype with a few counts. The J gene is TRBJ2-5, the V gene TRBV25-1, with a tentative D call TRBD2 (5 bases). Looked up from germline, CDR1 is MGHDK and CDR2 is SYGVNS. V was trimmed by 2 bases and J by 4 bases, leaving 11 bases between them. The CDR3 runs to 14 residues. For the CDR3, the DNA is TGTGCCAGCAGTGAAATTGCGGGTGGAGAGACCCAGTACTTC. As protein: CASSEIAGGETQYF.

This clonotype has just a few counts. The rearrangement joins TRBV4-2 to TRBJ2-2, with 7 bases aligning to TRBD2. V lost 1 base to trimming and J lost 4 bases; unmatched junction nucleotides: 9. Per the germline V gene, CDR1 is LGHNA and CDR2 is YNFKEQ. The length of the CDR3 is 17 residues. CDR3 amino acids: CASSQVWGEGLTGELFF. Written as DNA, the CDR3 is TGTGCCAGCAGCCAAGTTTGGGGGGAGGGCCTCACCGGGGAGCTGTTTTTT.

In its sample, this clonotype was seen a few times. J is TRBJ1-3 and V is TRBV11-2, with D possibly being TRBD1 (5 bases). Trimming removed 7 bases at V and 0 bases at J, with 13 bases between. CDR3 length: 15 residues. Germline CDR1 is SGHAT and CDR2 is FQNNGV. CDR3 sequence (DNA): TGTGCCAGCAAAAGGGACGGCGACTCTGGAAACACCATATATTTT. Its protein is CASKRDGDSGNTIYF.

The V and J genes are TRBV20-1 and TRBJ2-3; weak D call: TRBD1 (5 bases). This CDR3 contains 14 residues. CDR1 and CDR2 (germline): DFQATT, SNEGSKA (reference sequence). The V and J ends lost 3 bases and 2 bases respectively, with 12 bases between them. The CDR3 DNA sequence: TGCAGTGCTAGGGCCTCGACAGACACAGATACGCAGTATTTT. It translates to CSARASTDTDTQYF.

This clonotype was detected only a few times. The rearrangement links TRBV4-3 to TRBJ1-2, with D hard to call. The V and J ends lost 5 bases and 8 bases respectively, with 12 bases between them. Germline-derived CDR1 and CDR2 are LGHNA and YSLEER. The CDR3 length is 12 residues. CDR3 DNA: TGCGCCAGCAGCGTTGGGGTAAGCGGCTACACCTTC. Protein sequence: CASSVGVSGYTF.

This clonotype was picked up many times. The rearrangement links TRBV12-3 or TRBV12-4 to TRBJ2-1; the D gene could be TRBD1 or TRBD2 (5 bases each). The CDR3 has 15 residues. Trimming took 5 bases from V and 4 from J, leaving 15 bases between them. The CDR3 bases are TGTGCCAGCAGTCAGCTGGGGGTTTCGTACAATGAGCAGTTCTTC. It is translated as CASSQLGVSYNEQFF.

The chain uses TRBV9 and TRBJ1-3, with unresolved D. Germline V gene data show CDR1 as SGDLS and CDR2 as YYNGEE. The CDR3 consists of 15 residues. The V end was cut by 3 bases, the J end by 1 base, with 11 bases between. CDR3 sequence (DNA): TGTGCCAGCAGCGGCAATAGGAGTTCTGGAAACACCATATATTTT. Amino acid sequence: CASSGNRSSGNTIYF.

This rearrangement joins TRBV5-1 to TRBJ2-1, with 15 nucleotides matching TRBD2. V trimming: 4 bases; J trimming: 6 bases; junction bases outside the gene matches: 5. The CDR3 has 16 residues. CDR1 and CDR2 (germline): SGHRS, YFSETQ. CDR3 in DNA: TGCGCCAGCAGCAGACCGGGACTAGCGGGAGGCAATGAGCAGTTCTTC. It translates to CASSRPGLAGGNEQFF.

The rearrangement joins TRBV20-1 to TRBJ2-5; D perhaps matches TRBD2 (6 bases). There are 12 residues in the CDR3. The V gene's germline CDR1 is DFQATT and CDR2 SNEGSKA (reference sequence). The CDR3 nucleotides are TGCAGCTCGGGACGGGGGATGGAGACCCAGTACTTC. Residues: CSSGRGMETQYF.

The chain combines TRBV28 with TRBJ2-6, with 7 bases aligning to TRBD1. Germline trimming cut 2 bases from V and 4 bases from J; bases unmatched to any gene: 5. CDR3 length: 16 amino acids. Looked up from germline, CDR1 is MDHEN and CDR2 is SYDVKM. The CDR3 loop reads CASSLVKGAGANVLTF. DNA for the CDR3: TGTGCCAGCAGTTTAGTCAAGGGGGCCGGGGCCAACGTCCTGACTTTC.

This clonotype was counted between two and nine times. This chain uses TRBV20-1 with TRBJ1-4; 12 bases are shared with TRBD1. This CDR3 contains 16 residues. Germline lookup yields CDR1 DFQATT and CDR2 SNEGSKA (reference sequence). The J segment lost 3 bases and the V segment lost 4 bases, leaving 6 bases of the junction unmatched. As DNA, the CDR3 is TGCAGTGCTAACCGGGACAGGGGGCGGCCTAATGAAAAACTGTTTTTT. Residues: CSANRDRGRPNEKLFF.